The next 23 T cell receptor beta chains were all read from a single sample in a study of shared clonotypes between healthy human individuals. Data came from immunoSEQ multiplex PCR; TCRdb stores just in-frame clones and leaves some out. The sample has hundreds of thousands of clones, 85% to 95% seen once; the top ten hold approximately 25%. CD45RO-negative, CCR7-positively selected cells formed the naive CD8 fraction, excluding terminally differentiated effector memory CD45RA+ cells. Material for sequencing was naive CD8+ T cells sorted from blood. These receptors came from a man aged 25-45 years in good health.

The chain has TRBV7-2 and TRBJ2-7; TRBD2 is a possible D gene (6 bases). The CDR3 length is 16 residues. Germline CDR1 and CDR2: SGHTA and FQGNSA. Trimming cost V 5 bases and J 0 bases, with 17 bases left between them. The CDR3 loop reads CASSQDARGSSYEQYF. The CDR3, as DNA: TGTGCCAGCAGCCAAGACGCGCGGGGAAGCTCCTACGAGCAGTACTTC.

This chain connects TRBV4-1 to TRBJ2-7; TRBD1 agrees at 9 bases. Germline V lookup: CDR1 MGHRA, CDR2 YSYEKL. V lost 5 bases and J lost 5; bases outside the gene matches: 7. There are 14 residues in the CDR3. The CDR3 here is CASSFRDRDHEQYF. CDR3 DNA: TGCGCCAGCAGCTTCCGGGACAGGGACCACGAGCAGTACTTC.

This chain uses TRBV7-8 with TRBJ2-3, with D perhaps being TRBD1 or TRBD2 (5 bases each). The CDR3 consists of 12 residues. The germline CDR1 and CDR2 sequences are SGHVS and FQNEAQ. The germline V and J ends were trimmed by 5 bases and 14 bases, with 17 bases remaining between them. The CDR3 DNA reads as TGTGCCAGCAGCGCCCGTTGGGACCTCGGGTATTTT. Protein: CASSARWDLGYF. The full variable domain, completed using reference TRBV7-8 and TRBJ2-3, is GAGVSQSPRYKVAKRGQDVALRCDPISGHVSLFWYQQALGQGPEFLTYFQNEAQLDKSGLPSDRFFAERPEGSVSTLKIQRTQQEDSAVYLCASSARWDLGYFGPGTRLTVL.

In its sample, this clone was seen once. The chain recombines TRBV9 with TRBJ2-3; 7 nucleotides line up with TRBD2. In germline, CDR1 is SGDLS, CDR2 YYNGEE. CDR3 length: 14 amino acids. Trimming took 3 bases from V and 1 from J; bases not matched to a gene: 2. This chain's CDR3 is CASSGGGGTDTQYF. CDR3 DNA: TGTGCCAGCAGCGGGGGAGGGGGCACAGATACGCAGTATTTT.

Comments on this clone: Other DNA sequences in the sample encode the same CDR3. The V and J genes are TRBV5-4 and TRBJ2-5, with unresolved D. The CDR3 is made up of 14 amino acids. From germline, CDR1 is SGHNT and CDR2 YYREEE (reference sequence). Trimming left V 2 bases short and J 1 base short, with 9 bases between. The CDR3 loop is CASSLGGLQETQYF. CDR3 nucleotides: TGTGCCAGCAGCTTAGGCGGCCTCCAAGAGACCCAGTACTTC. Full variable domain (rest looked up from reference TRBV5-4 and TRBJ2-5): ETGVTQSPTHLIKTRGQQVTLRCSSQSGHNTVSWYQQALGQGPQFIFQYYREEENGRGNFPPRFSGLQFPNYSSELNVNALELDDSALYLCASSLGGLQETQYFGPGTRLLVL.

The rearrangement links TRBV4-1 to TRBJ2-7; D gene unclear. V was shortened by 4 bases and J by 7 bases, with 17 bases between the two germline ends. Per germline, CDR1 MGHRA and CDR2 YSYEKL. This CDR3 contains 14 residues. In DNA, the CDR3 is TGCGCCAGCAGCCGATCGACACCGCTGAGAGAGCAGTACTTC. Translated: CASSRSTPLREQYF.

The DNA of the CDR3 is TGCGCCAGCAGCTTGGCCCCGGCCGGCAGCCAAGAGACCCAGTACTTC. Translation gives CASSLAPAGSQETQYF. V and J are TRBV5-1 and TRBJ2-5; D unresolved. Germline V CDR1 and CDR2: SGHRS, YFSETQ. V was shortened by 0 bases and J by 1 base, with 13 bases between the two germline ends. The CDR3 runs to 16 residues.

This chain uses TRBV27 with TRBJ1-5; possibly TRBD1 for D (5 bases). Trimming took 5 bases from V and 4 from J, leaving 21 bases between them. Per germline, CDR1 MNHEY and CDR2 SMNVEV (reference sequence). The CDR3 loop spans 17 amino acids. CDR3 in amino acids: CASSPWGWRGPNQPQHF. CDR3 DNA sequence: TGTGCCAGCAGTCCCTGGGGTTGGAGGGGTCCTAATCAGCCCCAGCATTTT.

Notes on this clone: Distinct nucleotide sequences in the sample also encode this CDR3. This chain links TRBV7-9 with TRBJ2-1; TRBD2 matches at 14 bases. The CDR3 is made up of 18 amino acids. The germline CDR1 and CDR2 sequences are SEHNR and FQNEAQ (reference sequence). The trim removed 5 bases at V and 0 bases at J, leaving 6 bases unmatched. Here the CDR3 reads CASSPGTSGGSSYNEQFF. The CDR3 DNA is TGTGCCAGCAGCCCCGGGACTAGCGGGGGCTCCTCCTACAATGAGCAGTTCTTC.

The gene calls are TRBV7-9 and TRBJ1-2; D unresolved. The CDR3 sequence is 14 residues long. The V gene's germline CDR1 is SEHNR and CDR2 FQNEAQ (reference sequence). Trimming removed 1 base at V and 6 bases at J, with 12 bases between. CDR3 region: CASSLVPNDDGYTF. The CDR3, as DNA: TGTGCCAGCAGCTTAGTGCCAAATGATGATGGCTACACCTTC. Drawing the rest from reference TRBV7-9 and TRBJ1-2, the complete variable domain is DTGVSQNPRHKITKRGQNVTFRCDPISEHNRLYWYRQTLGQGPEFLTYFQNEAQLEKSRLLSDRFSAERPKGSFSTLEIQRTEQGDSAMYLCASSLVPNDDGYTFGSGTRLTVV.

The CDR3 loop is CASSLGAGEVTDTQYF. The CDR3 DNA follows: TGTGCCAGCAGCTTAGGAGCGGGAGAGGTCACAGATACGCAGTATTTT. The gene calls are TRBV7-9 and TRBJ2-3; 8 nucleotides match TRBD2. This CDR3 contains 16 residues. Germline values: CDR1 SEHNR, CDR2 FQNEAQ (reference sequence). The V and J ends lost 1 base and 2 bases, in that order; junction bases with no gene match: 5. Complete variable domain (other parts from reference TRBV7-9 and TRBJ2-3): DTGVSQNPRHKITKRGQNVTFRCDPISEHNRLYWYRQTLGQGPEFLTYFQNEAQLEKSRLLSDRFSAERPKGSFSTLEIQRTEQGDSAMYLCASSLGAGEVTDTQYFGPGTRLTVL.

This clone turned up a few times. The rearrangement links TRBV6-4 to TRBJ1-3; D might be TRBD1 (5 bases). Germline assignment: CDR1 MRHNA and CDR2 SNTAGT. The CDR3 sequence is 15 residues long. V was cut by 2 bases and J by 4 bases, with 12 bases left in between. CDR3 amino acids: CASSDPTEQGNTIYF. The CDR3 DNA follows: TGTGCCAGCAGTGACCCGACAGAACAGGGAAACACCATATATTTT.

This chain links TRBV5-1 with TRBJ2-7, with 11 bases that match TRBD2. The CDR3 length is 15 residues. J was trimmed by 7 bases and V by 3 bases; bases with no gene match: 9. Germline lookup yields CDR1 SGHRS and CDR2 YFSETQ. CDR3 sequence (DNA): TGCGCCAGCAGCTGGGAACTAGCGGGAGCTGGAGAGCAGTACTTC. Translated, it gives CASSWELAGAGEQYF.

This clone appeared a single time. The CDR3 DNA sequence: TGTGCCAGCAGCCCGAATACCTACGAGCAGTACTTC. Its translation: CASSPNTYEQYF. The chain carries TRBV5-5 and TRBJ2-7; D not certain. V was trimmed by 4 bases and J by 2 bases, leaving 7 bases between them. The CDR3 spans 12 residues. The V gene's germline CDR1 is SGHKS and CDR2 YYEKEE (reference sequence).

The table lists this clone with a few counts. The rearrangement links TRBV27 to TRBJ2-7, with 8 bases identical to TRBD1. The germline CDR1 and CDR2 sequences are MNHEY and SMNVEV (reference sequence). The CDR3 totals 15 residues. Trimming at V came to 5 bases and at J to 3 bases, leaving 9 bases not matched to a gene. The CDR3 here is CASSPGQGGFYEQYF. Here the CDR3 DNA reads TGTGCCAGCAGTCCCGGACAGGGAGGATTCTACGAGCAGTACTTC.

This clone was recorded a few times. This chain links TRBV7-9 with TRBJ2-3; 7 nucleotides align to TRBD2. The length of the CDR3 is 15 residues. J gave up 0 bases and V 1 base, and 1 base lay outside the gene matches. Germline lookup yields CDR1 SEHNR and CDR2 FQNEAQ (reference sequence). The CDR3 sequence: CASSLDSGSTDTQYF. The DNA of the CDR3 is TGTGCCAGCAGCTTAGATAGCGGGAGCACAGATACGCAGTATTTT.

This clone came up a few times. This rearrangement joins TRBV27 to TRBJ1-2, with D possibly being TRBD1 (5 bases). V was clipped by 5 bases and J by 0 bases, with 13 bases between them. The CDR3 runs 15 residues. CDR1 is MNHEY and CDR2 is SMNVEV in the germline V gene (reference sequence). This CDR3 reads CASSPGTAPNYGYTF. The CDR3, as DNA: TGTGCCAGCAGTCCGGGGACGGCTCCTAACTATGGCTACACCTTC.

This chain joins TRBV9 and TRBJ2-7; D remains unclear. The CDR3 is 14 amino acids. Germline-derived CDR1 and CDR2 are SGDLS and YYNGEE. V gave up 0 bases and J gave up 0 bases, with 7 bases separating them. CDR3 region: CASSVADNSYEQYF. CDR3 nucleotides: TGTGCCAGCAGCGTAGCCGACAACTCCTACGAGCAGTACTTC.

The chain uses TRBV11-2 and TRBJ2-7; no reliable D call. V was cut by 0 bases and J by 6 bases, with 6 bases left in between. This CDR3 is built from 12 residues. Germline CDR1 and CDR2: SGHAT and FQNNGV. CDR3 amino acids: CASSLDFREQYF. The DNA of the CDR3 is TGTGCCAGCAGCTTAGACTTCCGCGAGCAGTACTTC.

Details on this clone: Other nucleotide sequences from this sample produce the same CDR3. The chain uses TRBV9 and TRBJ2-2; D not resolved. There are 11 residues in the CDR3. Trimming took 2 bases from V and 6 from J, leaving 2 bases between them. Per the germline V gene, CDR1 is SGDLS and CDR2 is YYNGEE. As DNA, the CDR3 is TGTGCCAGCAGCGTTTCCGGGGAGCTGTTTTTT. This codes for CASSVSGELFF.

The chain employs TRBV27 and TRBJ1-6, with 7 positions matching TRBD1. V was clipped by 5 bases and J by 14 bases; unmatched bases: 9. CDR1 and CDR2 (germline): MNHEY, SMNVEV (reference sequence). This CDR3 has 13 residues. The CDR3 region is CASSAGQPSTLHF. CDR3 in DNA: TGTGCCAGCAGTGCGGGACAGCCCTCAACCCTCCACTTT.

In regard to this clone: The same CDR3 arises from other DNA sequences in this sample as well. The rearrangement links TRBV28 to TRBJ2-2, with D unresolved. Trimming shortened V by 4 bases and J by 2 bases, and 5 bases separated the two germline ends. The CDR3 runs 13 residues. Germline V gene sequence: CDR1 MDHEN, CDR2 SYDVKM. The CDR3 spells CASSWTNTGELFF. The DNA of the CDR3 is TGTGCCAGCAGTTGGACCAACACCGGGGAGCTGTTTTTT.

This chain links TRBV4-3 with TRBJ1-2; D gene uncertain. Trimming removed 1 base from V and 7 bases from J, with 10 bases in between. Germline CDR1 is LGHNA and CDR2 is YSLEER. The CDR3 covers 13 residues. The CDR3 sequence is CASSQGAGAGYTF. The CDR3 bases are TGCGCCAGCAGCCAAGGGGCAGGTGCTGGCTACACCTTC.